The 30 T cell receptor beta chains listed next were all sequenced from one sample in a study of PD-1 blockade in classical Hodgkin lymphoma. Every patient relapsed after autologous stem cell transplantation, and brentuximab vedotin exposure varied. Magnetic negative selection isolated CD8+ T cells from thawed PBMCs. Produced via immunoSEQ multiplex PCR; TCRdb's table is partial and in-frame only. The table records about 1,400 clones, approximately 80% of them present only once. Here the sequenced sample was CD8+ T cells from blood, taken at baseline. These receptors were obtained from a human donor with classical Hodgkin lymphoma.

CDR3 in amino acids: CASSWRGPSATYEQYF. The CDR3, as DNA: TGTGCCAGCAGCTGGAGGGGTCCTAGCGCGACCTACGAGCAGTACTTC. The chain links TRBV11-2 to TRBJ2-7; perhaps TRBD2 as D (6 bases). Deletions cut 4 bases from V and 2 bases from J, with 18 bases between. The CDR3 is made up of 16 amino acids. The germline gives CDR1 SGHAT, CDR2 FQNNGV.

This chain uses TRBV27 with TRBJ2-7; 12 bases match TRBD1. CDR1 is MNHEY and CDR2 is SMNVEV in the germline V gene (reference sequence). CDR3 length equals 19 residues. V dropped 3 bases and J dropped 1; count of bases not matched to a gene: 13. CDR3 in DNA: TGTGCCAGCAGTTTTAACTCCGGGACAGGGGGCTCGGGTTCCTACGAGCAGTACTTC. This translates into CASSFNSGTGGSGSYEQYF.

The chain recombines TRBV28 with TRBJ2-1; TRBD2 is a possible D gene (5 bases). This CDR3 is 18 amino acids long. Deletions cut 7 bases from V and 0 bases from J, with 22 bases between. Germline lookup yields CDR1 MDHEN and CDR2 SYDVKM. CDR3 amino acids: CASTPPRAAISSYNEQFF. DNA of the CDR3: TGTGCCAGCACCCCGCCTAGAGCGGCCATTAGCTCCTACAATGAGCAGTTCTTC.

This rearrangement joins TRBV5-5 to TRBJ2-5; perhaps D is TRBD1 or TRBD2 (5 bases each). Near its end, the DNA agrees better with TRBJ2-7, so the J call may be wrong. Germline V lookup: CDR1 SGHKS, CDR2 YYEKEE (reference sequence). The CDR3 sequence is 15 residues long. The chain's CDR3 is CASSWADTAGYEQYF. The CDR3, as DNA: TGTGCCAGCAGCTGGGCGGACACGGCGGGCTACGAGCAGTACTTC.

J is TRBJ1-2 and V is TRBV27; D not certain. The CDR3 sequence is 14 residues long. The germline gives CDR1 MNHEY, CDR2 SMNVEV (reference sequence). V gave up 0 bases and J gave up 5 bases, with 10 bases separating them. The CDR3 loop reads CASSLSLAGYGYTF. In nucleotides, the CDR3 is TGTGCCAGCAGTTTATCGCTGGCGGGATATGGCTACACCTTC.

The chain recombines TRBV5-4 with TRBJ2-1; 14 bases match TRBD2. The germline gives CDR1 SGHNT, CDR2 YYREEE (reference sequence). The CDR3 runs 17 residues. Trimming removed 4 bases from V and 0 bases from J; junction bases left unmatched: 3. This chain's CDR3 is CASSRGTSGGSYNEQFF. CDR3 bases: TGTGCCAGCAGCCGTGGGACTAGCGGGGGCTCCTACAATGAGCAGTTCTTC. The whole variable domain, remainder taken from reference TRBV5-4 and TRBJ2-1, is ETGVTQSPTHLIKTRGQQVTLRCSSQSGHNTVSWYQQALGQGPQFIFQYYREEENGRGNFPPRFSGLQFPNYSSELNVNALELDDSALYLCASSRGTSGGSYNEQFFGPGTRLTVL.

Here the CDR3 reads CASSTGTSGKGYEQYF. The CDR3 region has the DNA TGTGCCAGCAGCACCGGGACTAGCGGGAAAGGATACGAGCAGTACTTC. The chain links TRBV4-2 to TRBJ2-7; 13 positions agree with TRBD2. CDR1 LGHNA and CDR2 YNFKEQ come from the germline V gene. The length of the CDR3 is 16 residues. V lost 5 bases to trimming and J lost 4 bases; unmatched junction nucleotides: 8.

V gene TRBV19 combines with J gene TRBJ2-4, with TRBD1 identical over 10 bases. Looked up from germline, CDR1 is LNHDA and CDR2 is SQIVND (reference sequence). The V and J ends lost 8 bases and 7 bases, in that order; junction bases with no gene match: 8. CDR3 length: 14 amino acids. CDR3 protein: CASAEGQGKNIQYF. The CDR3 DNA is TGTGCCAGTGCCGAGGGACAGGGGAAGAACATTCAGTACTTC.

The chain has TRBV30 and TRBJ1-6; the match to TRBD1 covers 10 bases. Germline trimming cut 8 bases from V and 1 base from J; bases unmatched to any gene: 5. CDR1 and CDR2 (germline): GTSNPN, SVGIG (reference sequence). The CDR3 is made up of 15 amino acids. As DNA, the CDR3 is TGTGCCAGTTGGGACAGGGGATCCTATAATTCACCCCTCCACTTT. Encoded protein: CASWDRGSYNSPLHF. The whole variable domain, remainder taken from reference TRBV30 and TRBJ1-6, is SQTIHQWPATLVQPVGSPLSLECTVEGTSNPNLYWYRQAAGRGLQLLFYSVGIGQISSEVPQNLSASRPQDRQFILSSKKLLLSDSGFYLCASWDRGSYNSPLHFGNGTRLTVT.

This rearrangement joins TRBV7-3 to TRBJ2-1, with TRBD2 matching over 7 bases. CDR3 length: 13 residues. Trimming at V came to 3 bases and at J to 10 bases, leaving 6 bases not matched to a gene. CDR1 and CDR2 from the germline V gene are SGHTA and FQGTGA. CDR3 DNA sequence: TGTGCCAGCAGCTTGACGGGAGGACGCGAGCAGTTCTTC. Translation: CASSLTGGREQFF. Looking up the rest from reference TRBV7-3 and TRBJ2-1 gives the full variable domain: GAGVSQTPSNKVTEKGKYVELRCDPISGHTALYWYRQSLGQGPEFLIYFQGTGAADDSGLPNDRFFAVRPEGSVSTLKIQRTERGDSAVYLCASSLTGGREQFFGPGTRLTVL.

This clone has only a few counts. V and J are TRBV4-1 and TRBJ1-5, with 8 bases that match TRBD1. Trimming at V came to 4 bases and at J to 9 bases, leaving 11 bases not matched to a gene. The germline V gene has CDR1 MGHRA and CDR2 YSYEKL. The length of the CDR3 is 15 residues. The DNA of the CDR3 is TGCGCCAGCAGCCCTAACGGACAGGGATGGAGGCCCCAGCATTTT. This translates into CASSPNGQGWRPQHF.

In this sample, this clone turned up a few times. The J gene is TRBJ1-2, the V gene TRBV11-2; D not certain. Germline lookup yields CDR1 SGHAT and CDR2 FQNNGV. The CDR3 is 14 residues long. The V and J ends lost 3 bases and 8 bases respectively, with 16 bases between them. The CDR3 nucleotides are TGTGCCAGCAGCTTCGATCGGCTCCTTGAGGGCTACACCTTC. Translating it yields CASSFDRLLEGYTF.

The chain is built from TRBV19 and TRBJ2-7; D remains unclear. Germline V gives CDR1 LNHDA, CDR2 SQIVND (reference sequence). The CDR3 consists of 14 residues. V dropped 3 bases and J dropped 0 bases, with 9 bases sitting between them. The CDR3 DNA reads TGTGCCAGTAGTATTGAGGCAAGCTCCTACGAGCAGTACTTC. Amino acids: CASSIEASSYEQYF.

This chain links TRBV6-5 with TRBJ2-1, with 7 bases aligning to TRBD1. J lost 4 bases, V lost 2 bases, and 5 bases had no gene match. The CDR3 consists of 15 residues. The V gene's germline CDR1 is MNHEY and CDR2 SVGAGI. As DNA, the CDR3 is TGTGCCAGCAGTTACAGGGCAGGGGGTTACAATGAGCAGTTCTTC. This sequence encodes CASSYRAGGYNEQFF.

The chain carries TRBV28 and TRBJ1-2; no firm D call. Germline V gene data show CDR1 as MDHEN and CDR2 as SYDVKM. This CDR3 has 13 amino acids. V dropped 6 bases and J dropped 0 bases, with 8 bases sitting between them. CDR3 sequence (DNA): TGTGCCAGCAGACCCAGAGCTAACTATGGCTACACCTTC. Its protein is CASRPRANYGYTF.

V and J are TRBV7-1 and TRBJ2-7; tentative D call: TRBD1 (7 bases). TRBV7-1 is noted as an ORF with a role that remains uncertain. V dropped 4 bases and J dropped 4 bases, with 26 bases sitting between them. The CDR3 runs 18 residues. The CDR3: CASSLGGGGGISKYEQYF. Here the CDR3 DNA reads TGTGCCAGCAGCTTAGGAGGGGGCGGAGGGATCTCGAAATACGAGCAGTACTTC.

V and J are TRBV28 and TRBJ1-5; possibly TRBD1 for D (6 bases). Germline V gene data show CDR1 as MDHEN and CDR2 as SYDVKM. Trimming stripped 0 bases from V and 2 bases from J, with 14 bases between. CDR3 length equals 17 residues. The CDR3 here is CASSLWMGQTRNQPQHF. Here the CDR3 DNA reads TGTGCCAGCAGTTTATGGATGGGACAAACCCGCAATCAGCCCCAGCATTTT. Together with reference TRBV28 and TRBJ1-5, the CDR3 gives the full variable domain: DVKVTQSSRYLVKRTGEKVFLECVQDMDHENMFWYRQDPGLGLRLIYFSYDVKMKEKGDIPEGYSVSREKKERFSLILESASTNQTSMYLCASSLWMGQTRNQPQHFGDGTRLSIL.

The genes are TRBV13 and TRBJ1-2; no reliable D call. Germline CDR1 reads PRHDT; CDR2 reads FYEKMQ (reference sequence). CDR3 length: 15 amino acids. The V and J ends lost 1 base and 1 base respectively, with 10 bases between them. The CDR3 spells CASSLDPGINYGYTF. The CDR3 coding sequence is TGTGCCAGCAGCTTAGATCCGGGGATTAACTATGGCTACACCTTC.

This chain joins TRBV11-2 and TRBJ2-1; 8 nucleotides match TRBD1. The length of the CDR3 is 16 residues. The germline V gene has CDR1 SGHAT and CDR2 FQNNGV. V was clipped by 5 bases and J by 4 bases; unmatched bases: 10. The CDR3 spells CASSLPRQGLYNEQFF. CDR3 bases: TGTGCCAGCAGCCTCCCCCGACAGGGGCTGTACAATGAGCAGTTCTTC. The variable domain in full, with the rest retrieved from reference TRBV11-2 and TRBJ2-1, is EAGVAQSPRYKIIEKRQSVAFWCNPISGHATLYWYQQILGQGPKLLIQFQNNGVVDDSQLPKDRFSAERLKGVDSTLKIQPAKLEDSAVYLCASSLPRQGLYNEQFFGPGTRLTVL.

The chain links TRBV28 to TRBJ1-5; D is unresolved. This CDR3 spans 16 amino acids. V was cut by 5 bases and J by 0 bases, with 14 bases left in between. Germline V gene data show CDR1 as MDHEN and CDR2 as SYDVKM. In DNA form, the CDR3 reads TGTGCCAGCAGTCCCCCGCAGCTCTATAGCAATCAGCCCCAGCATTTT. As protein: CASSPPQLYSNQPQHF.

The CDR3 DNA follows: TGCGCCAGCAGCTTTGACAGGGTTGGGCACACCATATATTTT. This encodes CASSFDRVGHTIYF. The gene calls are TRBV5-1 and TRBJ1-3; 7 bases map to TRBD1. This CDR3 has 14 amino acids. With V trimmed by 2 bases and J by 8 bases, 7 bases remained unmatched. Germline V gene data show CDR1 as SGHRS and CDR2 as YFSETQ. The full variable domain, with the rest looked up from reference TRBV5-1 and TRBJ1-3, is KAGVTQTPRYLIKTRGQQVTLSCSPISGHRSVSWYQQTPGQGLQFLFEYFSETQRNKGNFPGRFSGRQFSNSRSEMNVSTLELGDSALYLCASSFDRVGHTIYFGEGSWLTVV.

The V gene is TRBV6-1, the J gene TRBJ2-2; 7 bases align to TRBD1. With 5 bases clipped from V and 3 bases from J, the junction kept 3 bases outside the gene matches. Germline assignment: CDR1 MNHNS and CDR2 SASEGT. This CDR3 contains 14 residues. As DNA, the CDR3 is TGTGCCAGCAGTCGACAGGGAGACACCGGGGAGCTGTTTTTT. Protein sequence: CASSRQGDTGELFF.

The chain uses TRBV6-6 and TRBJ2-7, with D maybe TRBD2 (5 bases). Trimming pared 5 bases from V and 0 bases from J, leaving 8 bases between. CDR1 MNHNY and CDR2 SVGAGI come from the germline V gene (reference sequence). This CDR3 spans 13 amino acids. The CDR3: CASSPGISYEQYF. Written as DNA, the CDR3 is TGTGCCAGCAGTCCCGGGATCTCCTACGAGCAGTACTTC.

The CDR3 region is CASSDLEQGYGYTF. Here the CDR3 DNA reads TGTGCCAGCAGCGACTTGGAACAGGGCTATGGCTACACCTTC. The V and J genes are TRBV7-3 and TRBJ1-2; TRBD1 is a possible D gene (6 bases). CDR3 length: 14 residues. The germline gives CDR1 SGHTA, CDR2 FQGTGA. Trimming took 5 bases from V and 4 from J, leaving 14 bases between them.

V usage is TRBV18 and J usage is TRBJ2-1; TRBD2 matches at 7 bases. V lost 5 bases, J lost 5 bases, and 6 bases stayed unmatched. The CDR3 extends over 14 amino acids. The germline CDR1 and CDR2 sequences are KGHSH and LQKENI. Here the CDR3 DNA reads TGTGCCAGCTCATCCCGGGACTACGACAATGAGCAGTTCTTC. Its translation is CASSSRDYDNEQFF.

V usage is TRBV5-1 and J usage is TRBJ2-3; 10 bases align to TRBD1. J was trimmed by 4 bases and V by 2 bases; bases with no gene match: 1. Germline V gene lookup returns CDR1 SGHRS and CDR2 YFSETQ. CDR3 length equals 14 residues. The CDR3 is CASSFGQGADTQYF. The CDR3 region has the DNA TGCGCCAGCAGCTTCGGACAGGGGGCAGATACGCAGTATTTT. Full variable domain (outside the CDR3, taken from reference TRBV5-1 and TRBJ2-3): KAGVTQTPRYLIKTRGQQVTLSCSPISGHRSVSWYQQTPGQGLQFLFEYFSETQRNKGNFPGRFSGRQFSNSRSEMNVSTLELGDSALYLCASSFGQGADTQYFGPGTRLTVL.

This chain connects TRBV18 to TRBJ1-5, with D possibly matching TRBD1 (5 bases). Trimming cost V 0 bases and J 2 bases, with 8 bases left between them. The CDR3 is 15 residues long. CDR1 and CDR2 from the germline V gene are KGHSH and LQKENI. The chain's CDR3 is CASSPPAGGNQPQHF. The CDR3 nucleotides are TGTGCCAGCTCACCACCCGCGGGGGGCAATCAGCCCCAGCATTTT. The full variable domain, its missing parts supplied by reference TRBV18 and TRBJ1-5, is NAGVMQNPRHLVRRRGQEARLRCSPMKGHSHVYWYRQLPEEGLKFMVYLQKENIIDESGMPKERFSAEFPKEGPSILRIQQVVRGDSAAYFCASSPPAGGNQPQHFGDGTRLSIL.

This clone was seen more than once but under ten times. The genes are TRBV28 and TRBJ1-5; D is ambiguous. The CDR3 consists of 14 residues. The V and J ends lost 6 bases and 0 bases respectively, with 9 bases between them. Germline values: CDR1 MDHEN, CDR2 SYDVKM. The CDR3 sequence: CASSPPFSNQPQHF. The CDR3 DNA sequence: TGTGCCAGCAGCCCTCCCTTTAGCAATCAGCCCCAGCATTTT.

The chain is built from TRBV6-5 and TRBJ2-1, with D perhaps given as TRBD1 or TRBD2 (5 bases each). This CDR3 contains 13 residues. Trimming pared 6 bases from V and 5 bases from J, leaving 11 bases between. CDR1 and CDR2 (germline): MNHEY, SVGAGI. DNA of the CDR3: TGTGCCAGCAGGCTCCGGGACCACAATGAGCAGTTCTTC. Amino acids: CASRLRDHNEQFF.

This clone has a single count. Germline is not matched at one junction end, which may reflect a read error. This chain uses TRBV15 with TRBJ1-6; D remains ambiguous. The length of the CDR3 is 13 residues. CDR1 and CDR2 from the germline V gene are LNHNV and YYDKDF (reference sequence). The CDR3 DNA sequence: TGTGCCGCCAGCGGGGATTCCACTTCACCCCTCCACTTT. This codes for CAASGDSTSPLHF.